The sequence of this T cell receptor (beta chain) was determined in a study of radiation and T cells in renal cell carcinoma. Measured with immunoSEQ multiplex PCR; TCRdb has only the in-frame clones, and not every one. The sample yields 150,000 or so clones, roughly 83% seen once. This clone has a single count. Time point denoted: baseline pretreatment blood. Treatment noted: 15 Gy SBRT to primary tumor, nephrectomy 4 weeks later. The sequences come from blood, collected from a patient whose treatment included radiotherapy and nephrectomy. This clonotype was sampled from a woman between 50 and 59 years old with renal cell carcinoma.

CDR3 DNA: TGTGCCAGCGGGCCTCCTGGGGACTCACCCCTCCACTTT. It is translated as CASGPPGDSPLHF. The chain joins TRBV28 to TRBJ1-6; possible D gene TRBD1, 5 bases. The length of the CDR3 is 13 residues. The germline V and J ends were trimmed by 8 bases and 10 bases, with 15 bases remaining between them. Looked up from germline, CDR1 is MDHEN and CDR2 is SYDVKM.